This T cell receptor beta chain is from a study of blood T cell repertoires in COVID-19. Study information: In each case, the material was cDNA or gDNA derived from T cells, B-cell-depleted T cells, or PBMCs.

Per the study methods: Reference gene primer amplification in the assay estimated nucleated cell counts. Measured with immunoSEQ multiplex PCR; TCRdb has only the in-frame clones, and not every one. Clone size and the V and J calls come from that table; the DNA yielded D and trimming. This table has about 250,000 clones, 70% to 90% appearing once. V lost 0 bases to trimming and J lost 6 bases, with 14 bases between them. The germline CDR1 and CDR2 sequences are LGHNA and YNFKEQ. The CDR3 runs to 15 residues. Specimen: peripheral blood. J is TRBJ1-2 and V is TRBV4-2; tentatively, D is TRBD1 (5 bases). This TCR was sampled from a man in his late teens or twenties with active or convalescent COVID-19. CDR3 in amino acids: CASSQDLTGPHGYTF. Written as DNA, the CDR3 is TGTGCCAGCAGCCAAGATCTAACAGGTCCCCATGGCTACACCTTC.